These T cell receptor beta chains were read from a single sample in a study of cytomegalovirus exposure and HLA in healthy donors. Profiling relied on immunoSEQ multiplex PCR, and the TCRdb table lists in-frame clones only, not all of them. The table has over 150,000 clones, roughly 86% seen once. Sequenced sample: PBMCs. The receptors were gathered from a man between 18 and 29 years old in good health and CMV-seropositive. CDR3s include the opening cysteine and the closing phenylalanine or tryptophan. D genes are given only for firm matches. Where a row states a size, it is once, few, many or the class of an expanded clone; other rows omit it.

clone_size | j_call | v_call | d_call | cdr3_nt | cdr3_aa
- | TRBJ2-7 | TRBV1 | - | TGCACCAGACGACTAGCGGGAGGGATCTACGAGCAGTACTTC | CTRRLAGGIYEQYF
- | TRBJ1-1 | TRBV7-9 | - | TGTGCCAGCAGATACACGGGGAACACTGAAGCTTTCTTT | CASRYTGNTEAFF
- | TRBJ1-2 | TRBV10-3 | TRBD1 | TGTGCCATCAAACCGGGACAGGGGGCTGGTGGCTACACCTTC | CAIKPGQGAGGYTF
- | TRBJ2-1 | TRBV6-1 | TRBD2 | TGTGCCAGCAGTGTAAATCCGACTAGCGGGGTCTACAATGAGCAGTTCTTC | CASSVNPTSGVYNEQFF
- | TRBJ1-1 | TRBV7-6 | - | TGTGCCAGCAGCGCGTCCCCCGGAGTTAACACTGAAGCTTTCTTT | CASSASPGVNTEAFF
- | TRBJ2-2 | TRBV7-9 | - | TGTGCCCAGGGGTTAAACGGGGAGCTGTTTTTT | CAQGLNGELFF
- | TRBJ2-1 | TRBV6-6 | - | TGTGCCAGCAGCCGGTCTCAGGGGACCTACAATGAGCAGTTCTTC | CASSRSQGTYNEQFF
once | TRBJ2-3 | TRBV28 | - | TGTGCCAGCAGTTCCCGACAGGATCTCTTCACAGATACGCAGTATTTT | CASSSRQDLFTDTQYF
- | TRBJ2-7 | TRBV30 | - | TGTGCCTGGAGCCACGCTAGCGCCAGCTCCTACGAGCAGTACTTC | CAWSHASASSYEQYF
- | TRBJ1-1 | TRBV19 | TRBD1 | TGTGCCAGTAGTTTAACAGGGGGCGCACGGACTGAAGCTTTCTTT | CASSLTGGARTEAFF
- | TRBJ2-7 | TRBV28 | TRBD1 | TGTGCCAGCAGGGCCGGGACAGGGGGCGCTAGGATCGGAGGCGAGCAGTACTTC | CASRAGTGGARIGGEQYF
- | TRBJ2-1 | TRBV29-1 | TRBD1 | TGCAGCGTCGGACAGGGGGCGGTATCCTACAATGAGCAGTTCTTC | CSVGQGAVSYNEQFF
- | TRBJ1-2 | TRBV5-1 | - | TGCGCCAGCAGCTTGGTACAGGGAGTGGACTACACCTTC | CASSLVQGVDYTF
- | TRBJ2-7 | TRBV12-5 | - | TGTGCTAGTGGTTTGGTAATATCGGGAGATCCCTACGAGCAGTACTTC | CASGLVISGDPYEQYF
- | TRBJ2-7 | TRBV21-1 | - | TGTGCCAGCAGCAAATCAGGGGCGCACTACGAGCAGTACTTC | CASSKSGAHYEQYF
- | TRBJ2-1 | TRBV29-1 | TRBD2 | TGCAGCGTTGAAGGTTCACTAGCGTCGCGCAATGAGCAGTTCTTC | CSVEGSLASRNEQFF
once | TRBJ2-1 | TRBV6-1 | - | TGTGCCAGCAGTGAACAGGGAAATCCCTACAATGAGCAGTTCTTC | CASSEQGNPYNEQFF
- | TRBJ2-2 | TRBV27 | - | TGTGCCAGCAGTCCCTGGAACACCGGGGAGCTGTTTTTT | CASSPWNTGELFF
- | TRBJ1-1 | TRBV2 | - | TGTGCCAGCACGGAGACGAGGATGAACACTGAAGCTTTCTTT | CASTETRMNTEAFF
- | TRBJ1-2 | TRBV4-1 | TRBD1 | TGCGCCAGCAGCCAAGATGGGGGCCGACAGGGACATCGTCGTTGGGGCTACACCTTC | CASSQDGGRQGHRRWGYTF
- | TRBJ2-6 | TRBV11-3 | TRBD1 | TGTGCCAGCAGCTTAACCTGGACAGGGACGGGTTCTGGGGCCAACGTCCTGACTTTC | CASSLTWTGTGSGANVLTF
- | TRBJ2-5 | TRBV18 | TRBD1 | TGTGCCAGCTCACGAAGGGACAGGTCGCTTCAAGAGACCCAGTACTTC | CASSRRDRSLQETQYF
- | TRBJ2-3 | TRBV30 | TRBD2 | TGTGCCTGGGGTAGCGGGAGCACAGATACGCAGTATTTT | CAWGSGSTDTQYF
- | TRBJ2-7 | TRBV11-2 | - | TGTGCCAGCAGCCCTCACACTACCTACGAGCAGTACTTC | CASSPHTTYEQYF
- | TRBJ1-5 | TRBV6-5 | - | TGTGCCACCCAGGGCAATGGCAATCAGCCCCAGCATTTT | CATQGNGNQPQHF
- | TRBJ2-3 | TRBV27 | - | TGTGCCAGCAGTCCGCTAGCGGCCCTAACAGGGGATACGCAGTATTTT | CASSPLAALTGDTQYF
- | TRBJ2-7 | TRBV18 | TRBD2 | TGTGCCAGCTCACCAACCGGGACTAGCGGAGCGGAGCAGTACTTC | CASSPTGTSGAEQYF
- | TRBJ2-7 | TRBV19 | TRBD2 | TGTGCCAGTAAACCCGCGGGAGGCTACGAGCAGTACTTC | CASKPAGGYEQYF
once | TRBJ1-1 | TRBV30 | TRBD1 | TGTGCCTGGAGCCGAGGACAGGGGGCCCCTGAAGCTTTCTTT | CAWSRGQGAPEAFF
- | TRBJ1-1 | TRBV4-1 | TRBD1 | TGCGCCAGCAGCCAAGATCTGGGCAGGGGGCTACACTACACTGAAGCTTTCTTT | CASSQDLGRGLHYTEAFF
- | TRBJ2-7 | TRBV9 | TRBD2 | TGTGCCAGCAGCTTCGGACTAGCGGGCGAGCAGTACTTC | CASSFGLAGEQYF
- | TRBJ2-7 | TRBV5-1 | TRBD1 | TGCGCCAGCAGCTCCGGGACAGGGGCCTACGAGCAGTACTTC | CASSSGTGAYEQYF
- | TRBJ2-1 | TRBV19 | - | TGTGCCAGTAGTCCCGGTGACAGCTCCTACAATGAGCAGTTCTTC | CASSPGDSSYNEQFF
- | TRBJ2-1 | TRBV28 | - | TGTGCCAGCACCCAGGGGGCGGGCGGGAGCCTTTACAATGAGCAGTTCTTC | CASTQGAGGSLYNEQFF
- | TRBJ2-7 | TRBV27 | TRBD1 | TGTGCCAGCAGTTCACCGGGACAGGGGTACGAGCAGTACTTC | CASSSPGQGYEQYF
- | TRBJ2-5 | TRBV5-6 | - | TGTGCCAGCAGCTTTCTGGTGGTAGACCAAGAGACCCAGTACTTC | CASSFLVVDQETQYF
- | TRBJ2-3 | TRBV7-6 | TRBD2 | TGTGCCAGCAGCTTAGGACTAGCGGGAGTTAAGGGCACAGATACGCAGTATTTT | CASSLGLAGVKGTDTQYF
- | TRBJ2-7 | TRBV18 | - | TGTGCCAGCTCACCACGTACAGGAACCTACGAGCAGTACTTC | CASSPRTGTYEQYF
- | TRBJ1-1 | TRBV29-1 | - | TGCAGCGTTGAAGAAAGCCAGAACACTGAAGCTTTCTTT | CSVEESQNTEAFF
- | TRBJ2-3 | TRBV7-9 | TRBD1 | TGTGCCAGCAGCTCCGAATGGGACAGGGGATCAACAGATACGCAGTATTTT | CASSSEWDRGSTDTQYF
- | TRBJ2-7 | TRBV7-8 | TRBD2 | TGTGCCAGCAGCCCCACTAGCGCAAACTACGAGCAGTACTTC | CASSPTSANYEQYF
- | TRBJ2-7 | TRBV6-5 | TRBD2 | TGTGCCGGCAGTTACGGCGGGAGCTCCAGCTCCTACGAGCAGTACTTC | CAGSYGGSSSSYEQYF
- | TRBJ1-2 | TRBV19 | TRBD1 | TGTGCCAGTAGTATCCTGGGACAGCGTATTCCTTATGGCTACACCTTC | CASSILGQRIPYGYTF